This paragraph covers one T cell receptor (beta chain) sequence. The junction had 4 bases not matched to a gene; V was cut back by 5 bases and J by 5 bases. Per germline, CDR1 MNHEY and CDR2 SMNVEV (reference sequence). The CDR3 has 13 residues. These data belong to a study of blood T cell repertoires in COVID-19. On the study more broadly: COVID-19 samples, acute and convalescent, were from the United States, Italy and Spain.

The authors' processing: Amplified reference gene primers provided the basis for estimating nucleated cell counts. TCRdb's table, derived via immunoSEQ multiplex PCR, lists solely in-frame clones and lacks some. The V and J calls and clone size are taken from that table; D and trimming were inferred from the DNA. Among some 75,000 clones, 75% to 95% were seen once, and the ten largest hold roughly 7.2%. The V call is TRBV27, the J call TRBJ2-3, with 7 bases identical to TRBD1. The clonotype originates from a human donor in a cohort sampled during active COVID-19. Sequencing used peripheral blood. CDR3 amino acids: CASSRQGRDTQYF. The CDR3 nucleotides read TGTGCCAGCAGTAGACAGGGAAGAGATACGCAGTATTTT.